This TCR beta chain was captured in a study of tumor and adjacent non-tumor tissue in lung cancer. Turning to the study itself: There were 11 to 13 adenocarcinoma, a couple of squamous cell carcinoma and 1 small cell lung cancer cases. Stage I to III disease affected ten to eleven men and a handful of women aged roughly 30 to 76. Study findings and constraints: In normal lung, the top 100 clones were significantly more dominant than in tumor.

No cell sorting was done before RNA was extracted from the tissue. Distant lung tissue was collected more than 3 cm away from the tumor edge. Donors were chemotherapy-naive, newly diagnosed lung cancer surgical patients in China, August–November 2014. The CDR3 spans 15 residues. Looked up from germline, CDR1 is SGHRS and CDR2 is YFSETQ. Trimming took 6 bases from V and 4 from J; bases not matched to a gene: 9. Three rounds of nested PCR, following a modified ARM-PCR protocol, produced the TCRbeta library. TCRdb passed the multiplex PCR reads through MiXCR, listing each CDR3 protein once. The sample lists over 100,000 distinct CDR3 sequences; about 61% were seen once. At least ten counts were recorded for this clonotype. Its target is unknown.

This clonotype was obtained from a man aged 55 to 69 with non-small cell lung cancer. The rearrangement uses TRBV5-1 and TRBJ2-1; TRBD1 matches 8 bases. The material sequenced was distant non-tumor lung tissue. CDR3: CASTFMDRDYNEQFF. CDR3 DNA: TGCGCCAGCACCTTCATGGACAGGGATTACAATGAGCAGTTCTTC.